The clone carrying this TCR beta chain was picked up many times. As yet, its antigen is unknown. The record originates from a study of molecular identifiers for immune sequencing clone quantification. The study's findings and limits: The sizes of highly expanded clones could be underestimated when identical TCR molecules share a barcode.

From the PCR reads, TCRdb called clonotypes with MiXCR, one entry per CDR3 protein. The table has hundreds of thousands of distinct CDR3 sequences, just under 20% seen once; the top ten hold roughly 0.83%. CDR1 GTSNPN and CDR2 SVGIG come from the germline V gene (reference sequence). With 0 bases removed from V and 2 bases from J, the gap between germline ends came to 8 bases. This CDR3 is 13 amino acids long. Sequenced input: naive CD8+ T cells from blood, with Jurkat cell RNA spiked in. As to subset: FACS-sorted CD8+CD4-CCR7+CD45RA+ naive T cells. This TCR came from a human donor in good health. Some libraries in this study had Jurkat cell RNA spiked in. The rearrangement joins TRBV30 to TRBJ2-7; the D gene is possibly TRBD1 (5 bases). The CDR3 nucleotides read TGTGCCTGGAGTGTGGACACTACCTACGAGCAGTACTTC. Encoded protein: CAWSVDTTYEQYF.